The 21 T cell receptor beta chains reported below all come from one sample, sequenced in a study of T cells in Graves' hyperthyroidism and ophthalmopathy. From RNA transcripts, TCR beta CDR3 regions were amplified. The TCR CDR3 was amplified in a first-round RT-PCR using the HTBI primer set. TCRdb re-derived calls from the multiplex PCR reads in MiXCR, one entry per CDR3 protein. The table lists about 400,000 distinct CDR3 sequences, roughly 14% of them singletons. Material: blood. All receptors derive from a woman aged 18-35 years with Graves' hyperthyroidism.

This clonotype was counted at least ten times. CDR3: CASSLVGSSNQPQHF. The CDR3, as DNA: TGTGCCAGCAGCTTAGTCGGCAGTAGCAATCAGCCCCAGCATTTT. The V gene is TRBV7-2, the J gene TRBJ1-5; D is uncertain. This CDR3 is 15 amino acids long. Looked up from germline, CDR1 is SGHTA and CDR2 is FQGNSA. V lost 1 base to trimming and J lost 0 bases, with 7 bases between them.

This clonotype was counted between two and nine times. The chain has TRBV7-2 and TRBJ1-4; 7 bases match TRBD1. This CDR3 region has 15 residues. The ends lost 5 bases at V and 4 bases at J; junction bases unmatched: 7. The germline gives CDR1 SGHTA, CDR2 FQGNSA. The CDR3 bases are TGTGCCAGCAGCCCCCGACAGGGAGGTAATGAAAAACTGTTTTTT. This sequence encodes CASSPRQGGNEKLFF.

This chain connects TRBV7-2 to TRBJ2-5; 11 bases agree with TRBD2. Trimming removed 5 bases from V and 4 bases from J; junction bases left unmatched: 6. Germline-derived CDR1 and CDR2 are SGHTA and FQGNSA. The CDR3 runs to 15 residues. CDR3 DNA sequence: TGTGCCAGCAGCCTAACTAGCGGGAGAGTAGAGACCCAGTACTTC. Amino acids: CASSLTSGRVETQYF.

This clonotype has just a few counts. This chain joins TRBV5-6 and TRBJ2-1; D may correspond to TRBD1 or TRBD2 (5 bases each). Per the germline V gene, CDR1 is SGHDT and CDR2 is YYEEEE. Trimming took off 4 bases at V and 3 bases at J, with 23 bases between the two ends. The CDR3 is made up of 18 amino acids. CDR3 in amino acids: CASSTPCTGEGIYNEQFF. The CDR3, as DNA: TGTGCCAGCAGCACCCCATGTACAGGAGAGGGGATCTACAATGAGCAGTTCTTC.

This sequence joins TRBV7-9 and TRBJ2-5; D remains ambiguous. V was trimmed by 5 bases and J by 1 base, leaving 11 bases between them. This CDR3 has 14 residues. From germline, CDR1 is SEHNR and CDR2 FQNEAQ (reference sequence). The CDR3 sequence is CASSPSLAQETQYF. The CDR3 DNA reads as TGTGCCAGCAGCCCGTCCCTGGCCCAAGAGACCCAGTACTTC.

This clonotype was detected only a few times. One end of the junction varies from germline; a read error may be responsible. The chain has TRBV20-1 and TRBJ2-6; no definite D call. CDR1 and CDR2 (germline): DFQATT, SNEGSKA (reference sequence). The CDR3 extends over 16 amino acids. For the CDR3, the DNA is TGCAGTGCGAGAGAGAGCTGGGGCTCTGGGGCCAACGTCCTGACTTTC. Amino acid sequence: CSARESWGSGANVLTF.

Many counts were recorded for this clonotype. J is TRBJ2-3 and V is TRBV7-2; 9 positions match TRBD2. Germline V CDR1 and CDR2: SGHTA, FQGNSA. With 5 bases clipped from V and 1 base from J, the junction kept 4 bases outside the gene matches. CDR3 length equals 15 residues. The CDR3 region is CASSDQRGGTDTQYF. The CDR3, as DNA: TGTGCCAGCAGCGACCAGCGGGGGGGCACAGATACGCAGTATTTT.

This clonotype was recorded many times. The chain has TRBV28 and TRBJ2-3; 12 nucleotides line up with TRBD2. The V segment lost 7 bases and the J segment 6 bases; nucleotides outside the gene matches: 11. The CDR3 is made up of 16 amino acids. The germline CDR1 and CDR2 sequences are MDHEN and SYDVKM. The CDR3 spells CASTLPTGTSGDTQYF. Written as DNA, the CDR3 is TGTGCCAGCACCCTCCCCACCGGGACTAGCGGGGATACGCAGTATTTT.

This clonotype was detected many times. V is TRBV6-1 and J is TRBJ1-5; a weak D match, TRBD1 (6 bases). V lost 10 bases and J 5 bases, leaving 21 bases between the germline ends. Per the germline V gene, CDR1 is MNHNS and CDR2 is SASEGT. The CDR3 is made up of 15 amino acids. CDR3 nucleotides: TGTGCCACCTGCCAGGGCAGGGGTCTCTATCAGCCCCAGCATTTT. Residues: CATCQGRGLYQPQHF.

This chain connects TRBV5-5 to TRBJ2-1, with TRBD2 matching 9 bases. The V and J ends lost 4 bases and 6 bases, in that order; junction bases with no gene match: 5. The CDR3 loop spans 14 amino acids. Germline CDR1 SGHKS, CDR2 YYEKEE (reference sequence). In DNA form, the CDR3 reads TGTGCCAGCAGCGGGGGACTAGCCGGCAATGAGCAGTTCTTC. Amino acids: CASSGGLAGNEQFF.

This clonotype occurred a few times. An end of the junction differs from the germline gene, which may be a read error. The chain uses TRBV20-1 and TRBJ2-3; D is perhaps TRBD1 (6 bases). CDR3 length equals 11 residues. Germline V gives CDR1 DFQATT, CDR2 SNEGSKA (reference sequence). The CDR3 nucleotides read TGCAGTGCTGCCCGGACAGATATGCAGTATTTT. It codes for CSAARTDMQYF.

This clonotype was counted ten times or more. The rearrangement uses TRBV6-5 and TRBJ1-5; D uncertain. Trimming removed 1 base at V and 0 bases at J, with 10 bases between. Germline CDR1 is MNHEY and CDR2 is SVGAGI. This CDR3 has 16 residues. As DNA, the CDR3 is TGTGCCAGCAGTTACTTCGACCCCAGTAGCAATCAGCCCCAGCATTTT. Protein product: CASSYFDPSSNQPQHF.

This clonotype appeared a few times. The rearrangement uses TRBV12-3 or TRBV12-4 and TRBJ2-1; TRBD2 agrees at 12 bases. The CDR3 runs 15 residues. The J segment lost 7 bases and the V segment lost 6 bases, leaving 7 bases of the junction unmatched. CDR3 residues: CASRPGLAGYNEQFF. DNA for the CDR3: TGTGCCAGCAGACCCGGACTAGCGGGGTATAATGAGCAGTTCTTC.

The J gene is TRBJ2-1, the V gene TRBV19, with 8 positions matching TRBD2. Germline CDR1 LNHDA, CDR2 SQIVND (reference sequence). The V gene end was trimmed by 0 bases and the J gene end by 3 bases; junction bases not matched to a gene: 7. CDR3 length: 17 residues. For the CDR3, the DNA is TGTGCCAGTAGTATAGATACTTCCCTAGCGGGCTACAATGAGCAGTTCTTC. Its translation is CASSIDTSLAGYNEQFF.

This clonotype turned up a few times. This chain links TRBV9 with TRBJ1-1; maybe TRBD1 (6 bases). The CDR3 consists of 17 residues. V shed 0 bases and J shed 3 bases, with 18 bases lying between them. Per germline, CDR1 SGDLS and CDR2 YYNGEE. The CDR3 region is CASSVGSIGQSDTEAFF. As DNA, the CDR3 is TGTGCCAGCAGCGTAGGAAGTATTGGACAGTCGGACACTGAAGCTTTCTTT.

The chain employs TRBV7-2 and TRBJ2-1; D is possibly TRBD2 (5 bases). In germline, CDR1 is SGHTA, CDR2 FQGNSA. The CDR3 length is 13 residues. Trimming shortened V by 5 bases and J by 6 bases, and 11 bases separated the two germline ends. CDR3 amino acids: CASSPLRANEQFF. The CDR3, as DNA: TGTGCCAGCAGCCCGTTGCGGGCCAATGAGCAGTTCTTC.

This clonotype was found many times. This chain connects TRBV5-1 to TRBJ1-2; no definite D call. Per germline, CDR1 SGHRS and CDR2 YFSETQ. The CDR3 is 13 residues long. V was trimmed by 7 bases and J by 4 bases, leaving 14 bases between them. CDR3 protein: CASEFDTGYGYTF. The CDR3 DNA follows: TGCGCCAGCGAGTTCGACACGGGCTATGGCTACACCTTC.

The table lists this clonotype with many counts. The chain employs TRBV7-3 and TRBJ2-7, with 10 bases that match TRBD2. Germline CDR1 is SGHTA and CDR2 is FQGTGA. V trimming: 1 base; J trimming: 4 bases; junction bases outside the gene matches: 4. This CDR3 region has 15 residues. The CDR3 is CASSLNSGGMYEQYF. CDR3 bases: TGTGCCAGCAGCTTAAATAGCGGGGGGATGTACGAGCAGTACTTC.

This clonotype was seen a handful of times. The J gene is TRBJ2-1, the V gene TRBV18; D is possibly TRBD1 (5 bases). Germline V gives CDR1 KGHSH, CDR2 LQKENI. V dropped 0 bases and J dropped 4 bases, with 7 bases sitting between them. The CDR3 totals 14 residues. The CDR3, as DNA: TGTGCCAGCTCACCACCAACAGGATACAATGAGCAGTTCTTC. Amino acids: CASSPPTGYNEQFF.

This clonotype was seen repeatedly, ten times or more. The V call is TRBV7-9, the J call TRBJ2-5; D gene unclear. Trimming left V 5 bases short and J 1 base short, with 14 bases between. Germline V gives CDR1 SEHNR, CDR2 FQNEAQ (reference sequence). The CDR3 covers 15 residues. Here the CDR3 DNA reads TGTGCCAGCAGCGCGACGGCGGCGATCCAAGAGACCCAGTACTTC. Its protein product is CASSATAAIQETQYF.

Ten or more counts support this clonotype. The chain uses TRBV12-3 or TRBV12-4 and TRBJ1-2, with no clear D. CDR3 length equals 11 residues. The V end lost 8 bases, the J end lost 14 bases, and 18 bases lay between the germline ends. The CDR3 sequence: CASGTVGHSTF. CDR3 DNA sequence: TGTGCCAGCGGAACCGTCGGCCATTCTACCTTC.